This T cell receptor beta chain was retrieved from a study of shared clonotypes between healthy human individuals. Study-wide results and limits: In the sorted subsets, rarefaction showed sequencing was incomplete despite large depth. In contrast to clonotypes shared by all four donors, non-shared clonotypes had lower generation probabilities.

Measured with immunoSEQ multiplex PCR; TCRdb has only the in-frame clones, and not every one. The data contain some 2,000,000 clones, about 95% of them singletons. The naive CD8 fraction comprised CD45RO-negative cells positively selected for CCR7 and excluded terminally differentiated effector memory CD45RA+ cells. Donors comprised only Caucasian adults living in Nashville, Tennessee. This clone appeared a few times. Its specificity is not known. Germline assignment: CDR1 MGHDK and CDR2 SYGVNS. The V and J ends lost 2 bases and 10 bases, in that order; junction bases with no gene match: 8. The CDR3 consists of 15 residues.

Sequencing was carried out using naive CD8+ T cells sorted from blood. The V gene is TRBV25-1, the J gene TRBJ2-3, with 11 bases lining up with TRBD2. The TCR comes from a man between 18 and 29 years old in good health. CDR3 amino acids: CASSEGLAGVEAQYF. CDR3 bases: TGTGCCAGCAGTGAAGGACTAGCGGGTGTGGAAGCGCAGTATTTT. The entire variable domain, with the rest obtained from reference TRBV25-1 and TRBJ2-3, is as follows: EADIYQTPRYLVIGTGKKITLECSQTMGHDKMYWYQQDPGMELHLIHYSYGVNSTEKGDLSSESTVSRIRTEHFPLTLESARPSHTSQYLCASSEGLAGVEAQYFGPGTRLTVL.